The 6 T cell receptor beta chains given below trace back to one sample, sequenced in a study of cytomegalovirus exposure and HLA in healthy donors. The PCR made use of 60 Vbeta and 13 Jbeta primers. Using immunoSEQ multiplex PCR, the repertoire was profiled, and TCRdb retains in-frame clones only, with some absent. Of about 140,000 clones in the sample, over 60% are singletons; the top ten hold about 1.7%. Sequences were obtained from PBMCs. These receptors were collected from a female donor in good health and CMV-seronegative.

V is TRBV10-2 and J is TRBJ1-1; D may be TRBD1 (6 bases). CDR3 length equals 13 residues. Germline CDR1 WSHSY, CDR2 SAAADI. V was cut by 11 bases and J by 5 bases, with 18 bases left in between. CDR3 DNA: TGCGCCTGCCATTCAGGGGCCCGGACTGAAGCTTTCTTT. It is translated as CACHSGARTEAFF.

The CDR3 nucleotides read TGTGCCAGCAGTAGGACAGCCCTTCACACCGGGGAGCTGTTTTTT. Translating it yields CASSRTALHTGELFF. This chain connects TRBV6-5 to TRBJ2-2; a weak D match, TRBD1 (6 bases). This CDR3 has 15 residues. CDR1 MNHEY and CDR2 SVGAGI come from the germline V gene. V was pared by 5 bases and J by 3 bases, with 13 bases between.

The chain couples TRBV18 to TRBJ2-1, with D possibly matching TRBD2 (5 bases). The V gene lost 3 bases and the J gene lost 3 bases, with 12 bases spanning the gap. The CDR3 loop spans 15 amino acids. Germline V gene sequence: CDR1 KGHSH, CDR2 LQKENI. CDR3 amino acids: CASSPGERNYNEQFF. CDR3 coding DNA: TGTGCCAGCTCACCCGGGGAACGGAACTACAATGAGCAGTTCTTC.

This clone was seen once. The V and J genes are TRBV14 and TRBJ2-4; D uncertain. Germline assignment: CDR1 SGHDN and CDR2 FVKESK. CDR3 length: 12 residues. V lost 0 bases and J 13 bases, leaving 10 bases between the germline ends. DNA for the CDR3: TGTGCCAGCAGCCAAGATGCCGGTCGGCAGTACTTC. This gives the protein CASSQDAGRQYF. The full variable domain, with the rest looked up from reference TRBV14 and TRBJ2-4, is EAGVTQFPSHSVIEKGQTVTLRCDPISGHDNLYWYRRVMGKEIKFLLHFVKESKQDESGMPNNRFLAERTGGTYSTLKVQPAELEDSGVYFCASSQDAGRQYFGAGTRLSVL.

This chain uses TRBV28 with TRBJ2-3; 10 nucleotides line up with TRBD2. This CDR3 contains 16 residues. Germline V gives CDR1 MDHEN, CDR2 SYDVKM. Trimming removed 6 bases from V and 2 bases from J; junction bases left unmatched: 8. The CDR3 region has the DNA TGTGCCAGCAGCTTCTCCGGGACTAGCGACACAGATACGCAGTATTTT. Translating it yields CASSFSGTSDTDTQYF. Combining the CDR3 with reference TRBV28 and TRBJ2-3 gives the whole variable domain DVKVTQSSRYLVKRTGEKVFLECVQDMDHENMFWYRQDPGLGLRLIYFSYDVKMKEKGDIPEGYSVSREKKERFSLILESASTNQTSMYLCASSFSGTSDTDTQYFGPGTRLTVL.

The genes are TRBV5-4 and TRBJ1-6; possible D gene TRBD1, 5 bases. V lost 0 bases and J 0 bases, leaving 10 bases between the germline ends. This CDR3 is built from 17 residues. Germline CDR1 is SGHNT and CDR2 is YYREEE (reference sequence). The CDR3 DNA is TGTGCCAGCAGCTTGGAGGCAAGGGGCTCCTATAATTCACCCCTCCACTTT. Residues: CASSLEARGSYNSPLHF. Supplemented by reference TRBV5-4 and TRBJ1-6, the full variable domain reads ETGVTQSPTHLIKTRGQQVTLRCSSQSGHNTVSWYQQALGQGPQFIFQYYREEENGRGNFPPRFSGLQFPNYSSELNVNALELDDSALYLCASSLEARGSYNSPLHFGNGTRLTVT.